A single sample is the source of the 5 T cell receptor beta chains below, sequenced in a study of CD8 T cells in Susac syndrome. RNA was extracted with the RNeasy kit, and a quantity of 0.5 to 1 ug was reverse transcribed using random hexamers. TCRdb processed the immunoSEQ multiplex PCR reads anew with MiXCR; each CDR3 protein has one entry. The repertoire holds 150,000 to 190,000 distinct CDR3 sequences, with roughly 95% as singletons. Sequencing used CD8+ T cells from PBMCs. The receptors shown here come from a human donor with multiple sclerosis.

The chain employs TRBV2 and TRBJ1-5; possible D gene TRBD1, 5 bases. The CDR3 extends over 12 amino acids. Trimming took 7 bases from V and 4 from J, leaving 8 bases between them. CDR1 SNHLY and CDR2 FYNNEI come from the germline V gene. CDR3 amino acids: CASMAGNQPQHF. Here the CDR3 DNA reads TGTGCCAGCATGGCAGGGAATCAGCCCCAGCATTTT.

The genes are TRBV30 and TRBJ1-1, with D uncertain. Germline loops: CDR1 GTSNPN, CDR2 SVGIG (reference sequence). V dropped 0 bases and J dropped 6 bases, with 5 bases sitting between them. The CDR3 runs 11 residues. The CDR3 nucleotides read TGTGCCTGGAGTGTACTCCCTGAAGCTTTCTTT. Its protein is CAWSVLPEAFF.

This chain connects TRBV29-1 to TRBJ2-5; D unresolved. Trimming left V 2 bases short and J 5 bases short, with 3 bases between. CDR1 is SQVTM and CDR2 is ANQGSEA in the germline V gene. This CDR3 contains 10 residues. The CDR3 here is CSVEYETQYF. The CDR3 coding sequence is TGCAGCGTTGAATACGAGACCCAGTACTTC.

V is TRBV27 and J is TRBJ2-1; 12 bases line up with TRBD2. Germline trimming cut 2 bases from V and 8 bases from J; bases unmatched to any gene: 1. This CDR3 region has 14 residues. Germline loops: CDR1 MNHEY, CDR2 SMNVEV (reference sequence). CDR3 DNA: TGTGCCAGCAGTTTACTAGCGGGGGGGGATGAGCAGTTCTTC. This codes for CASSLLAGGDEQFF.

This clonotype appeared a single time. The rearrangement joins TRBV30 to TRBJ1-1, with unresolved D. V dropped 8 bases and J dropped 4 bases, with 11 bases sitting between them. Germline V gene sequence: CDR1 GTSNPN, CDR2 SVGIG (reference sequence). The CDR3 is 11 residues long. The CDR3 sequence: CARRVGTEAFF. DNA of the CDR3: TGTGCCCGACGGGTTGGCACTGAAGCTTTCTTT.